This T cell receptor (beta chain) was profiled in a study of shared clonotypes between healthy human individuals. This clone was seen only once. Produced via immunoSEQ multiplex PCR; TCRdb's table is partial and in-frame only. This repertoire shows 90,000 to 100,000 clones, about half found once; its top ten account for approximately 15%. None of the donors, who were healthy HIV-negative adults, had recently had acute infections or vaccinations. There are 16 residues in the CDR3. Germline V gene data show CDR1 as LGHNA and CDR2 as YNFKEQ. Trimming took off 1 base at V and 1 base at J, with 11 bases between the two ends.

The chain combines TRBV4-2 with TRBJ2-1, with D possibly matching TRBD2 (5 bases). The sample taken for sequencing was PBMCs. This TCR came from a middle-aged woman in good health. Some clones in this sample may be carry-over from other donors' samples. The CDR3 protein is CASSQGGTSSYNEQFF. CDR3 nucleotide sequence: TGTGCCAGCAGCCAAGGAGGTACTAGTTCCTACAATGAGCAGTTCTTC.